These 2 T cell receptor beta chains came from one sample sequenced in a study of Graves' ophthalmopathy and Graves' hyperthyroidism. Investigators amplified TCR beta CDR3 regions from RNA transcripts. In the first round, RT-PCR was carried out with HTBI primers, and a multiplex PCR formed the second round. TCRdb re-called the multiplex PCR reads through MiXCR, storing one row per CDR3 protein. The sample includes 400,000 to 450,000 distinct CDR3 sequences, around 20% seen only once; the top ten take roughly 3%. Sample: peripheral blood. These receptors came from a woman aged 18-30 years with stable Graves' hyperthyroidism.

This clonotype was counted at least ten times. The V and J genes are TRBV6-2 or TRBV6-3 and TRBJ1-2; TRBD1 is a possible D gene (5 bases). This CDR3 contains 13 residues. Germline assignment: CDR1 MNHEY and CDR2 SVGEGT. Trimming pared 5 bases from V and 1 base from J, leaving 8 bases between. The CDR3 nucleotides read TGTGCCAGCAGTCGCGGGGGTAACTATGGCTACACCTTC. Residues: CASSRGGNYGYTF.

This clonotype has only one observation. V usage is TRBV20-1 and J usage is TRBJ1-2, with 10 bases lining up with TRBD1. With V trimmed by 8 bases and J by 7 bases, 4 bases remained unmatched. This CDR3 region has 11 residues. CDR1 is DFQATT, CDR2 SNEGSKA, per germline (reference sequence). For the CDR3, the DNA is TGCAGTTCCAGGGACAGGGGTGGCTACACCTTC. Its protein product is CSSRDRGGYTF.